Below are 15 T cell receptor beta chains sequenced from a single sample in a study of blood T cell repertoires in COVID-19. TCRdb's table, derived via immunoSEQ multiplex PCR, lists solely in-frame clones and lacks some. The sample lists around 200,000 clones; about four fifths were seen once. The sample consisted of peripheral blood. The source is a woman aged 40-49 years with COVID-19, enrolled during active disease.

This clone was counted between two and nine times. This rearrangement joins TRBV6-5 to TRBJ1-1; TRBD1 might be the D (5 bases). The CDR3 covers 14 residues. Trimming took 3 bases from V and 2 from J, leaving 10 bases between them. Looked up from germline, CDR1 is MNHEY and CDR2 is SVGAGI. For the CDR3, the DNA is TGTGCCAGCAGTTATAGACAGCAAAACACTGAAGCTTTCTTT. This sequence encodes CASSYRQQNTEAFF.

The genes are TRBV6-2 or TRBV6-3 and TRBJ2-5; TRBD1 matches at 8 bases. Germline assignment: CDR1 MNHEY and CDR2 SVGEGT. Trimming at V came to 0 bases and at J to 4 bases, leaving 4 bases not matched to a gene. The CDR3 consists of 15 residues. Here the CDR3 DNA reads TGTGCCAGCAGTTACTCGCCACAGGGGGGAGAGACCCAGTACTTC. It encodes CASSYSPQGGETQYF.

The chain carries TRBV6-5 and TRBJ2-6; D call uncertain. V gave up 0 bases and J gave up 2 bases, with 5 bases separating them. This CDR3 comprises 15 residues. The V gene's germline CDR1 is MNHEY and CDR2 SVGAGI. The CDR3, as DNA: TGTGCCAGCAGTTACTCGCGGCCTGGGGCCAACGTCCTGACTTTC. It specifies CASSYSRPGANVLTF.

The CDR3 loop is CAISVGEGNQPQHF. DNA for the CDR3: TGTGCCATCAGTGTTGGAGAGGGCAATCAGCCCCAGCATTTT. The J gene is TRBJ1-5, the V gene TRBV10-3; D not resolved. The CDR3 totals 14 residues. The V and J ends lost 4 bases and 2 bases respectively, with 9 bases between them. Germline CDR1 ENHRY, CDR2 SYGVKD.

The chain is built from TRBV15 and TRBJ1-1; TRBD1 aligns across 7 bases. V was pared by 5 bases and J by 7 bases, with 4 bases of the junction left unmatched. Germline V lookup: CDR1 LNHNV, CDR2 YYDKDF (reference sequence). The CDR3 is 12 amino acids. In nucleotides, the CDR3 is TGTGCCACCAGCTTGACAGGGAGTGAAGCTTTCTTT. Protein sequence: CATSLTGSEAFF.

The chain recombines TRBV6-5 with TRBJ2-7; 11 positions agree with TRBD2. CDR3 size: 15 residues. After removal of 5 bases from V and 2 bases from J, the junction contained 5 bases not matched to a gene. In germline, CDR1 is MNHEY, CDR2 SVGAGI. In DNA form, the CDR3 reads TGTGCCAGCAGTCTTATAGCGGGAGGGCCCTACGAGCAGTACTTC. As protein: CASSLIAGGPYEQYF.

V is TRBV10-1 and J is TRBJ1-2; TRBD1 matches 8 bases. The V and J ends lost 2 bases and 4 bases, in that order; junction bases with no gene match: 6. Per the germline V gene, CDR1 is WNHNN and CDR2 is SYGVQD (reference sequence). This CDR3 spans 15 amino acids. The CDR3 DNA is TGCGCCAGCAGTGAGGGGACAGGCGACGTCTATGGCTACACCTTC. As protein: CASSEGTGDVYGYTF.

The chain uses TRBV27 and TRBJ1-2; maybe TRBD1 (5 bases). The CDR3 is 14 residues long. Germline-derived CDR1 and CDR2 are MNHEY and SMNVEV (reference sequence). V lost 8 bases, J lost 7 bases, and 20 bases lay in between. For the CDR3, the DNA is TGTGCCAGCGGGGCCCCAGTCCCCGGGGGTGGCTACACCTTC. It yields the protein CASGAPVPGGGYTF.

The genes are TRBV5-1 and TRBJ1-4, with 8 positions matching TRBD1. The ends lost 2 bases at V and 8 bases at J; junction bases unmatched: 5. The germline gives CDR1 SGHRS, CDR2 YFSETQ. CDR3 length equals 14 residues. The CDR3 bases are TGCGCCAGCAGCTTCGGACAGGGCAAGGAAAAACTGTTTTTT. This codes for CASSFGQGKEKLFF.

With respect to this clone: This sample includes further DNA sequences coding for the same CDR3. The CDR3 region is CASSLRAAGTEAFF. In DNA form, the CDR3 reads TGTGCCAGCAGCTTAAGGGCCGCGGGGACTGAAGCTTTCTTT. The V gene is TRBV7-9, the J gene TRBJ1-1; D remains ambiguous. Germline-derived CDR1 and CDR2 are SEHNR and FQNEAQ (reference sequence). The CDR3 consists of 14 residues. The V gene lost 2 bases and the J gene lost 5 bases, with 12 bases spanning the gap.

The gene calls are TRBV5-1 and TRBJ2-7, with a tentative D call TRBD2 (5 bases). V lost 0 bases, J lost 5 bases, and 15 bases lay in between. The CDR3 consists of 15 residues. Germline V lookup: CDR1 SGHRS, CDR2 YFSETQ. The CDR3 DNA is TGCGCCAGCAGCTTGGAAGGGAGAGACACCCACGAGCAGTACTTC. Its translation is CASSLEGRDTHEQYF.

This rearrangement joins TRBV28 to TRBJ1-3, with 9 nucleotides matching TRBD1. Germline V gene lookup returns CDR1 MDHEN and CDR2 SYDVKM. The V segment lost 10 bases and the J segment 2 bases; nucleotides outside the gene matches: 12. There are 16 residues in the CDR3. This CDR3 reads CATKTGGPAPGNTIYF. The CDR3, as DNA: TGTGCCACCAAAACAGGGGGCCCAGCCCCTGGAAACACCATATATTTT.

The chain carries TRBV5-1 and TRBJ1-1; 8 nucleotides agree with TRBD1. The CDR3 is 16 residues long. Germline assignment: CDR1 SGHRS and CDR2 YFSETQ. The trim removed 3 bases at V and 0 bases at J, leaving 7 bases unmatched. CDR3 region: CASSWQGAVMNTEAFF. DNA of the CDR3: TGCGCCAGCAGCTGGCAGGGGGCCGTGATGAACACTGAAGCTTTCTTT.

J is TRBJ1-5 and V is TRBV19; TRBD1 might be the D (6 bases). Looked up from germline, CDR1 is LNHDA and CDR2 is SQIVND (reference sequence). Deletions cut 4 bases from V and 4 bases from J, with 14 bases between. The CDR3 covers 15 residues. CDR3 DNA sequence: TGTGCCAGTAGTACCACCCGAGGGGGTAATCAGCCCCAGCATTTT. The encoded protein is CASSTTRGGNQPQHF.

V is TRBV23-1 and J is TRBJ2-1; D is possibly TRBD1 (6 bases). TRBV23-1 is an open reading frame whose function is uncertain. This CDR3 spans 16 amino acids. Trimming cost V 2 bases and J 1 base, with 12 bases left between them. The CDR3 sequence: CASSQRDTLSYNEQFF. In DNA form, the CDR3 reads TGCGCCAGCAGTCAAAGGGACACCCTATCCTACAATGAGCAGTTCTTC.